This T cell receptor (beta chain) was identified in a study of molecular identifiers for immune sequencing clone quantification. Ten or more counts support this clonotype. From germline, CDR1 is KGHDR and CDR2 SFDVKD. With V trimmed by 1 base and J by 4 bases, 10 bases remained unmatched. This CDR3 region has 18 residues. Bulk TCR libraries used previously described methods and listed TCR primers. TCRdb redid the calling of the PCR reads with MiXCR, one entry per CDR3 protein. The sample contains roughly 320,000 distinct CDR3 sequences, over 20% of which appear only once. The sequencing input was naive CD8+ T cells from blood, with Jurkat cell RNA spiked in. Subset: FACS-sorted CD8+CD4-CCR7+CD45RA+ naive T cells. This receptor was identified in a human donor in good health. Some libraries in this study had Jurkat cell RNA spiked in. This rearrangement joins TRBV24-1 to TRBJ2-1, with TRBD2 identical over 9 bases. The CDR3 sequence: CATSDLSLAGRGYNEQFF. The CDR3 nucleotides are TGTGCCACCAGTGATTTATCCCTAGCGGGAAGGGGATACAATGAGCAGTTCTTC.